This T cell receptor (beta chain) was sequenced for a study of T cells in Graves' hyperthyroidism and ophthalmopathy (dated by TCRdb to between 2018 and 2020). Study-wide context: Peripheral blood was collected at initial diagnosis, before any treatment. To identify distinguishing TCR V-J signatures, a discovery cohort of 90 to 100 patients was used, comprising 40 to 45 with Graves' ophthalmopathy and around 60 with stable Graves' hyperthyroidism. An independent validation cohort of around 19 hyperthyroidism patients and approximately 16 patients who later progressed to ophthalmopathy tested prospective prediction of ophthalmopathy. The 100 or so discovery patients were divided at random into training and test sets in a 7:3 ratio. Thyroid tissue and blood T-cell repertoires from about six Graves' hyperthyroidism patients were also compared in the study. Following sampling, methimazole starting at 30 mg daily was given to hyperthyroidism patients, and high-dose intravenous methylprednisolone was given to ophthalmopathy patients. TCR Vbeta CDR3 sequencing of 135 peripheral blood samples (approximately 44 ophthalmopathy, about 74 hyperthyroidism and 17 progressor patients) is reported in the paper.

The TCR beta CDR3 regions were amplified from the RNA transcripts. For the first round of RT-PCR on the TCR CDR3, the HTBI primer set was used together with the Qiagen OneStep RT-PCR kit. Libraries were constructed in a second round of multiplex PCR, after which size selection and purification were carried out. Paired-end sequencing of the libraries was performed with 100 bp reads on an Illumina HiSeq2000. Per the source publication's procedure: SOAPnuke was used to process the raw data, with reads discarded if the reads contained adapters or uncalled bases, had a mean Phred below 15, or lacked an exact constant-primer or identifier match. High-quality paired reads were merged with COPE v1.2.5, and unique nucleotide sequences were defined as clonotypes. MiTCR v1.1 was used to align the clonotypes against IMGT TRBV, TRBD and TRBJ reference segments. Analysis was restricted to V-J combinations with a frequency above 0.0001, which covered about 99% of repertoires. The TCS score was defined as F50 (clonal expansion) divided by E x V (chaos), with BLOSUM62-based TCRdist calculated between CDR3 peptides within each V-J. Welch's t-statistics and random forest reduced 500 to 650 V-J features to roughly 13, which were used in a naive Bayes classifier (R e1071). TCRdb trimmed the raw reads at Q25, called clones with MiXCR and kept productive beta chains. Merged by CDR3 protein, the rows form single entries marked with the most common genes and DNA. TCRdb, rather than the study authors, made the V and J calls. Present in this sample are over 450,000 distinct CDR3 sequences, 15% to 20% of which were seen just once. The ten largest make up about 16% of the sample.

Moderately to severely active disease, a Clinical Activity Score of at least 3, a NOSPECS grade of at least 4, and a duration under 3 months were present in ophthalmopathy patients. Patients with uncontrolled infections, other autoimmune diseases, pregnancy or lactation were excluded. Diagnoses were based on clinical symptoms, serum thyroxine and TRAb, thyroid ultrasound and orbital computed tomography. Ficoll-Paque density gradient centrifugation was used to isolate PBMCs from under 11 ml of fresh peripheral blood. Total RNA was extracted with Trizol reagent, and quality was checked on an Agilent 2100 Bioanalyzer. Measured from the cysteine to the phenylalanine, the CDR3 is 14 residues long. The kept DNA is CDR3 alone, 42 bases in frame from the first base. The germline V gene (reference sequence) sets CDR1 to SEHNR and CDR2 to FQNEAQ. V is pruned by 5 bases and J by 2 bases, leaving 4 bases of the junction without a gene match.

In its sample, this clonotype was seen a few times. The target of this receptor is not known. Nothing much larger sits one base from this clone, and base qualities are not available. Study-level results and caveats: Blood samples also contained most of the expanded thyroid clonotypes (frequency above 0.001), which suggests that blood repertoires may reflect thyroid immune responses. No statistical method was used to fix the sample size in advance, and group allocation was not hidden from the investigators. In cross-validation, a model built on a 13 V-J signature told ophthalmopathy apart from stable hyperthyroidism with under 90% sensitivity and about 81% specificity, and in testing the same model reached 80%/75%. In validation, progression to ophthalmopathy was predicted by the model with 55% to 71% sensitivity and 72.22% specificity, a median of around 5.9 months before onset.

The origin of this receptor is a woman between 18 and 30 years old with Graves' ophthalmopathy. The sample taken for sequencing was blood. The rearranged chain carries TRBV7-9 and TRBJ2-3; 7 middle bases align to TRBD1. The CDR3 corresponds to CASSPGTATDTQYF. The DNA is TGTGCCAGCAGCCCAGGGACAGCCACAGATACGCAGTATTTT.